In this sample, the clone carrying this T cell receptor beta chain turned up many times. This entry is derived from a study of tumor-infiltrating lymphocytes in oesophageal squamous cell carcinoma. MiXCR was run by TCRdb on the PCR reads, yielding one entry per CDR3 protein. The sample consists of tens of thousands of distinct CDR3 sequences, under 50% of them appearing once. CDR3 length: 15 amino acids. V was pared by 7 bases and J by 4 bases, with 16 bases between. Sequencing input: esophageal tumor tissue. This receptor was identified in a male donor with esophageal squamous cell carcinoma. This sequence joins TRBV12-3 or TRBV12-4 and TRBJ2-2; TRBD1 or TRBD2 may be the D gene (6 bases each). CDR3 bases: TGTGCCAGCATCGTGACAGGAGGGCGCACCGGGGAGCTGTTTTTT. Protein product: CASIVTGGRTGELFF.